The clone carrying this T cell receptor (beta chain) was detected many times. Germline V gene data show CDR1 as DFQATT and CDR2 as SNEGSKA (reference sequence). The CDR3 extends over 13 amino acids. Trimming took off 5 bases at V and 0 bases at J, with 8 bases between the two ends. Using RNA template, CDR3s of TCR alpha and beta were amplified with iRepertoire arm-PCR. TCRdb used MiXCR to reprocess the multiplex PCR reads, holding one entry per CDR3 protein. In the table there are 170,000 or so distinct CDR3 sequences, more than 35% of which are singletons. This entry belongs to a study of glioma-infiltrating T cells.

This clonotype was sampled from a human donor with low-grade glioma or glioblastoma, undergoing nonglioma brain surgery, or in good health (not recorded which). The gene calls are TRBV20-1 and TRBJ1-5; no firm D call. Sequenced material: glioma tissue, nonneoplastic brain tissue, or PBMCs (not recorded which). The CDR3 spells CSAPENSNQPQHF. CDR3 in DNA: TGCAGTGCTCCAGAGAATAGCAATCAGCCCCAGCATTTT.